This record looks at one T cell receptor (beta chain) sequence and its context. This sample was taken from a study of blood T cell repertoires in COVID-19. Background on the study: Donors in the United States, Italy and Spain gave samples during acute or convalescent COVID-19. From T cells, B-cell-depleted T cells, or PBMCs came the material, which was cDNA or gDNA.

The CDR3 covers 16 residues. Germline lookup yields CDR1 SGHTA and CDR2 FQGNSA. The V gene lost 2 bases and the J gene lost 0 bases, with 11 bases spanning the gap. In the original analysis: Nucleated cell number was recorded as an estimate derived from reference gene primer amplification. The data were produced by immunoSEQ multiplex PCR, yet TCRdb's version contains in-frame clones alone and is incomplete. D and trimming were read from the DNA, whereas the V and J calls and clone size are those reported in that table. This table has 300,000 to 350,000 clones, approximately 90% appearing once. Sequencing used peripheral blood. The chain has TRBV7-2 and TRBJ2-1; perhaps TRBD2 as D (5 bases). The origin of this receptor is a woman aged 18-29 years who had recovered from COVID-19. The CDR3 sequence: CASSLRAGPSYNEQFF. The CDR3 DNA reads TGTGCCAGCAGCTTACGGGCGGGTCCCTCCTACAATGAGCAGTTCTTC.